A selection of T cell receptor beta chains follows, all from one sample in a study of blood T cell repertoires in COVID-19. Only in-frame clones appear in the TCRdb table, and some are missing; sequencing was by immunoSEQ multiplex PCR. The repertoire has over 100,000 clones, roughly four fifths of them found once; the top ten carry roughly 5%. The sample consisted of peripheral blood. The receptors come from a man aged 55-75 years with acute or convalescent COVID-19. Both conserved end residues are part of each CDR3. Expanded clones are given a class, and other clones once, few, many or no size at all.

NA	TRBV5-1	CASSLAVLAASTDTQYF
NA	TRBV5-1	CASSSGTGGAMQFF
NA	TRBV6-5	CASRPWTGGNQPQHF
NA	TRBV19	CASSYTGVWSNQPQHF
NA	TRBV30	CAWSVLAATSTDTQYF
NA	TRBV19	CASSIYRGSAEAFF
NA	TRBV18	CASSPATGGFTEAFF
NA	TRBV15	CATSREGRGQFF
many	TRBV6-4	CASRGARGVQPQHF
NA	TRBV7-8	CASSFPDRAQVQYF
NA	TRBV2	CASRGTGGNSPLHF
NA	TRBV3-1/TRBV3-2	CASSQRTGGSYNSPLHF
once	TRBV25-1	CASSENELYNSPLHF
NA	TRBV18	CASSPRQADEKLFF
NA	TRBV5-4	CASSSPGQANEKLFF
NA	TRBV15	CATSRQTSNNEQYF
NA	TRBV19	CASSVTPGTNYGYTF
NA	TRBV5-6	CASSTGLAGITDTQYF
NA	TRBV5-5	CASSPRDTREAFF
NA	TRBV6-5	CASSYGSGQRYTF
NA	TRBV7-3	CASSRDRGEQFF
once	TRBV19	CASTQSGANVLTF
NA	TRBV5-4	CASSLRQSPTDTQYF
NA	TRBV5-4	CASSLELGEQFF
NA	TRBV7-3	CASSLRAGGTYEQYF
NA	TRBV3-1/TRBV3-2	CASSRVTSGDYNEQFF
NA	TRBV28	CASTFASSSGNYEQYF
NA	TRBV6-5	CASSYSGQYEKLFF
NA	TRBV7-3	CASSLTRDNEQFF
NA	TRBV4-2	CASSQDSTYNSPLHF
NA	TRBV7-9	CASSVRETDTQYF
NA	TRBV5-1	CASSLGDRGGNQPQHF
NA	TRBV7-9	CASSRDSERGNTIYF
NA	TRBV15	CATSRGGTSNYGYTF
NA	TRBV24-1	CATSDPGPGNTIYF
NA	TRBV5-1	CASTQTSGRASGNEQFF
NA	TRBV5-1	CASSLGGGGPDTQYF
NA	TRBV7-9	CASSLKGDQPQHF